Sequencing of this T cell receptor (beta chain) was carried out in a study of radiotherapy plus CTLA-4 blockade in lung cancer. Across the whole study: Objective response was observed in approximately 18% of patients, and disease control in roughly 30%. Study observations and caveats: Radiotherapy plus ipilimumab was followed by expansion in blood of tumor-derived TCR clones. Response, reportedly, was best predicted by interferon-beta along with early blood T cell clone dynamics.

This CDR3 is 13 amino acids long. Germline values: CDR1 SSHAT, CDR2 FNYEAQ (reference sequence). Points on this clone: Its antigen is not known. One end of the junction does not line up with germline, which may come from a read error.

CTLA-4 blockade with ipilimumab, together with focal radiation, was given to patients with chemo-refractory metastatic non-small-cell lung cancer. Libraries were prepared by immunoSEQ multiplex PCR; TCRdb keeps only in-frame clonotypes and omits some of them. The table has fewer than 95,000 clones, 83% seen once. The chain combines TRBV7-7 with TRBJ2-1; 10 positions match TRBD2. The specimen comprised peripheral blood, sampled from a patient treated with radiotherapy plus ipilimumab. This sequence originates from a human donor with non-small cell lung cancer who had stable disease on radiotherapy plus ipilimumab. The DNA for the CDR3 is TGTGCTAGCAGCGGGAGGGCCAGAGATGAGCAGTTCTTC. Translating gives CASSGRARDEQFF.